This passage covers 6 T cell receptor beta chains from one sample sequenced in a study of immune evolution from preneoplasia to lung adenocarcinoma. Profiled with immunoSEQ multiplex PCR; TCRdb holds only in-frame clones, not every one. The sample contains about 6,400 clones, roughly 84% of which appear only once. The sample comprised FFPE minimally invasive lung adenocarcinoma tissue. The receptors shown here come from a person aged 45 to 69 with lung adenocarcinoma.

This rearrangement joins TRBV5-1 to TRBJ2-2; 8 nucleotides align to TRBD1. V shed 4 bases, J shed 1 base, and the junction held 3 bases outside the gene matches. Germline V gene sequence: CDR1 SGHRS, CDR2 YFSETQ. This CDR3 spans 15 amino acids. The CDR3 loop is CASSPGTGNTGELFF. The CDR3 DNA reads TGCGCCAGCAGCCCGGGGACAGGGAACACCGGGGAGCTGTTTTTT.

There are a few counts of this clone. V and J are TRBV15 and TRBJ2-1; 9 bases line up with TRBD2. Germline loops: CDR1 LNHNV, CDR2 YYDKDF (reference sequence). CDR3 size: 16 residues. Trimming at V came to 4 bases and at J to 8 bases, leaving 12 bases not matched to a gene. The CDR3 loop reads CATSTDEGTSRDEQFF. CDR3 nucleotides: TGTGCCACCAGCACAGATGAGGGGACTAGCCGTGATGAGCAGTTCTTC.

The chain is built from TRBV6-5 and TRBJ2-7, with TRBD2 matching 8 bases. The CDR3 has 14 amino acids. The ends lost 4 bases at V and 4 bases at J; junction bases unmatched: 6. Germline V gene lookup returns CDR1 MNHEY and CDR2 SVGAGI. CDR3 nucleotides: TGTGCCAGCAGTTCCGGACTAGCAGAATACGAGCAGTACTTC. This sequence encodes CASSSGLAEYEQYF.

This rearrangement joins TRBV27 to TRBJ2-7; unclear D gene. Germline CDR1 MNHEY, CDR2 SMNVEV (reference sequence). The CDR3 contains 14 residues. V lost 2 bases and J 0 bases, leaving 8 bases between the germline ends. The CDR3 DNA is TGTGCCAGCAGTTTACGGCAGTTCTCCTACGAGCAGTACTTC. Translating gives CASSLRQFSYEQYF.

V gene TRBV14 combines with J gene TRBJ2-5, with D maybe TRBD1 (6 bases). This CDR3 is 17 amino acids long. Deletions cut 1 base from V and 5 bases from J, with 20 bases between. CDR1 is SGHDN, CDR2 FVKESK, per germline. The CDR3 sequence is CASSQVPQGSFRETQYF. The CDR3 DNA sequence: TGTGCCAGCAGCCAAGTTCCTCAGGGGAGTTTTAGGGAGACCCAGTACTTC.

The V call is TRBV11-2, the J call TRBJ1-2; tentatively, D is TRBD1 (6 bases). Germline CDR1 is SGHAT and CDR2 is FQNNGV. There are 12 residues in the CDR3. Trimming removed 6 bases from V and 8 bases from J, with 13 bases in between. The CDR3 protein is CASSTNRVGYTF. The DNA of the CDR3 is TGTGCCAGCAGTACCAACAGGGTAGGCTACACCTTC.